The next 10 T cell receptor beta chains were all read from a single sample in a study of CD8 T cells in ankylosing spondylitis. TCRdb used MiXCR to reprocess the 5' RACE reads, holding one entry per CDR3 protein. Among approximately 130,000 distinct CDR3 sequences listed, about 10% were seen once. The sample consisted of blood, either unsorted or a sorted T cell fraction (not recorded which). These receptors all come from a female donor with ankylosing spondylitis or in good health (not recorded which).

This clonotype has only a few counts. A much larger clone differs from this one at a single base, so this may be a read error. The chain combines TRBV19 with TRBJ2-7; D may correspond to TRBD1 or TRBD2 (5 bases each). The CDR3 has 15 residues. The germline CDR1 and CDR2 sequences are LNHDA and SQIVND (reference sequence). The CDR3 region is CPSSGQGVGAYEQYF. In DNA, the CDR3 is TGTCCCAGTAGTGGCCAGGGTGTGGGGGCCTACGAGCAGTACTTC.

This clonotype showed up many times. The chain couples TRBV20-1 to TRBJ2-1; either TRBD1 or TRBD2 may supply D (5 bases each). CDR3 length equals 14 residues. V was clipped by 2 bases and J by 9 bases, with 17 bases between them. Germline V gene data show CDR1 as DFQATT and CDR2 as SNEGSKA (reference sequence). CDR3 loop: CSARPGATGIEQFF. The DNA for the CDR3 is TGCAGTGCTAGACCCGGGGCCACAGGAATTGAGCAGTTCTTC.

This clonotype has a count of ten or more. The rearrangement links TRBV7-2 to TRBJ1-1, with 10 bases aligning to TRBD1. Losses at the gene ends were 5 bases for V and 11 bases for J; bases not matched to a gene: 8. The CDR3 consists of 13 residues. CDR1 is SGHTA and CDR2 is FQGNSA in the germline V gene. CDR3 sequence reads: CASSRDRGGDAFF. CDR3 DNA: TGTGCCAGCAGCCGGGACAGGGGTGGTGATGCTTTCTTT.

Worth noting for this clonotype: This may stem from a read error, because a much larger clone lies one nucleotide away. The chain links TRBV7-2 to TRBJ1-5; D is undetermined. Germline values: CDR1 SGHTA, CDR2 FQGNSA. The CDR3 has 12 residues. Trimming stripped 2 bases from V and 3 bases from J, with 2 bases between. CDR3 sequence: CASSLFNQPQHF. CDR3 nucleotide sequence: TGTGCCAGCAGCTTATTCAATCAGCCCCAGCATTTT.

The sample holds many counts of this clonotype. This chain joins TRBV7-2 and TRBJ2-1; 11 bases line up with TRBD2. V dropped 11 bases and J dropped 0; count of bases not matched to a gene: 6. CDR1 is SGHTA, CDR2 FQGNSA, per germline. CDR3 length equals 15 residues. Here the CDR3 reads CASKGLADSYNEQFF. Here the CDR3 DNA reads TGTGCCTCTAAGGGACTAGCGGACTCCTACAATGAGCAGTTCTTC.

In its sample, this clonotype was seen many times. The CDR3 DNA reads TGTGCCAGCAGCCTGCCGGGACAGGGAGTTCCTAATTCACCCCTCCACTTT. Its protein product is CASSLPGQGVPNSPLHF. This chain joins TRBV28 and TRBJ1-6, with TRBD1 identical over 9 bases. This CDR3 is 17 amino acids long. CDR1 and CDR2 from the germline V gene are MDHEN and SYDVKM. Germline trimming cut 6 bases from V and 6 bases from J; bases unmatched to any gene: 12. Complete variable domain (other parts from reference TRBV28 and TRBJ1-6): DVKVTQSSRYLVKRTGEKVFLECVQDMDHENMFWYRQDPGLGLRLIYFSYDVKMKEKGDIPEGYSVSREKKERFSLILESASTNQTSMYLCASSLPGQGVPNSPLHFGNGTRLTVT.

This clonotype was recorded at least ten times. The J gene is TRBJ2-5, the V gene TRBV3-1, with D possibly TRBD2 on 6 matching bases. The CDR3 runs 15 residues. The germline V gene encodes CDR1 LGHDT and CDR2 YNNKEL (reference sequence). The V gene lost 4 bases and the J gene lost 7 bases, with 19 bases spanning the gap. The chain's CDR3 is CASSRHGTDGGTQYF. The CDR3 DNA sequence: TGTGCCAGCAGCCGCCACGGGACCGACGGGGGGACCCAGTACTTC.

In this sample, this clonotype turned up many times. The CDR3 loop reads CASSLVSTDTQYF. DNA for the CDR3: TGCGCCAGCAGCTTGGTTAGCACAGATACGCAGTATTTT. This sequence joins TRBV5-1 and TRBJ2-3, with D unclear. The germline V gene encodes CDR1 SGHRS and CDR2 YFSETQ. The CDR3 consists of 13 residues. Trimming shortened V by 0 bases and J by 0 bases, and 2 bases separated the two germline ends.

This clonotype was picked up many times. The V and J genes are TRBV12-5 and TRBJ2-5; 14 bases agree with TRBD2. In germline, CDR1 is LGHNT, CDR2 FRNRAP. The CDR3 contains 14 residues. CDR3 bases: TGTGCGCCGACTAGCGGGAGGGCCAAAGAGACCCAGTACTTC. Translating gives CAPTSGRAKETQYF.

In this sample, this clonotype turned up many times. The genes are TRBV10-1 and TRBJ2-5; 8 bases are a match to TRBD1. V trimming: 5 bases; J trimming: 4 bases; junction bases outside the gene matches: 6. Per the germline V gene, CDR1 is WNHNN and CDR2 is SYGVQD (reference sequence). The CDR3 length is 14 residues. CDR3 region: CASSPGQVSETQYF. The CDR3 DNA sequence: TGCGCCAGCAGTCCGGGACAGGTATCAGAGACCCAGTACTTC.